This TCR beta chain was identified during a study of vaccination effects on CD4 cells after COVID-19. Here immunoSEQ multiplex PCR was the method, and the copy in TCRdb shows in-frame clones only, minus some. The sample lists over 20,000 clones, around 72% seen once, with approximately 10% in the top ten. Using viral peptide pools, the ViraFEST assay grew out antigen-specific CD4+ T cells prior to sequencing. With roughly 9 days of culture completed, CD4+ T cells were isolated. Neither prior SARS-CoV-2 infection nor positive nucleocapsid antibodies were present in the vaccine recipients. General study results and limits: The study, lacking early post-infection timepoints, had few convalescent patients.

There are a few counts of this clone. Antigen specificity is unknown. The CDR3 sequence is 11 residues long. From germline, CDR1 is SGDLS and CDR2 YYNGEE. The V end lost 4 bases, the J end lost 8 bases, and 9 bases lay between the germline ends. The receptor was derived from a human donor who received a COVID-19 vaccine. The specimen was CD4+ T cells from PBMCs cultured with HCoV-229E spike peptides, collected before COVID-19 vaccination. The chain combines TRBV9 with TRBJ1-2; D unclear. This CDR3 is CASSPGFGYTF. The DNA of the CDR3 is TGTGCCAGCAGCCCGGGATTCGGCTACACCTTC.